The clone carrying this T cell receptor (beta chain) was seen a handful of times. The antigen remains undetermined. Produced via immunoSEQ multiplex PCR; TCRdb's table is partial and in-frame only. This table has approximately 110,000 clones, 80% to 85% appearing once. These data come from a study of radiation and T cells in renal cell carcinoma. Study-wide results and limits: Top tumor clonotypes rose in blood 2 weeks post-radiation, then contracted.

Looked up from germline, CDR1 is MNHEY and CDR2 is SMNVEV (reference sequence). V lost 6 bases to trimming and J lost 0 bases, with 6 bases between them. The length of the CDR3 is 13 residues. Time point noted: baseline pretreatment blood. Described treatment: 15 Gy SBRT to primary tumor, nephrectomy 4 weeks later. The chain combines TRBV27 with TRBJ1-5, with D unresolved. This specimen consisted of blood, obtained from a patient whose treatment included radiotherapy and nephrectomy. The receptor's source is a woman aged 55-75 years with renal cell carcinoma. CDR3 nucleotide sequence: TGTGCCAGCAGCTCGTATAGCAATCAGCCCCAGCATTTT. Amino acid sequence: CASSSYSNQPQHF.